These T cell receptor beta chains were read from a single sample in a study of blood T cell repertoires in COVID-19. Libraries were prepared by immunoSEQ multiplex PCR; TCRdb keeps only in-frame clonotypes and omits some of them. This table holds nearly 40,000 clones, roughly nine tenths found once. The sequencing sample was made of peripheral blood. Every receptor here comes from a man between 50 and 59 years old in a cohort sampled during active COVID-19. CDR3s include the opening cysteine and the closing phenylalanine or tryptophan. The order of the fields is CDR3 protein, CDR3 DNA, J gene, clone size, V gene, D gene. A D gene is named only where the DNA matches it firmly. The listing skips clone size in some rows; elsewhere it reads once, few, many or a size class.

cdr3_aa: CASRILAGGYQETQYF
cdr3_nt: TGTGCCAGCAGGATACTAGCGGGGGGGTACCAAGAGACCCAGTACTTC
j_call: TRBJ2-5
clone_size: .
v_call: TRBV2
d_call: TRBD2

cdr3_aa: CATSDGVYGYTF
cdr3_nt: TGTGCCACCAGTGATGGAGTCTATGGCTACACCTTC
j_call: TRBJ1-2
clone_size: .
v_call: TRBV24-1
d_call: .

cdr3_aa: CASSHGGTEAFF
cdr3_nt: TGTGCCAGCAGCCACGGGGGCACTGAAGCTTTCTTT
j_call: TRBJ1-1
clone_size: .
v_call: TRBV6-5
d_call: .

cdr3_aa: CASSVSAGGEGNSPLHF
cdr3_nt: TGTGCCAGCAGCGTCTCGGCGGGGGGCGAGGGTAATTCACCCCTCCACTTT
j_call: TRBJ1-6
clone_size: .
v_call: TRBV9
d_call: .

cdr3_aa: CASSSQPTGYEYF
cdr3_nt: TGTGCCAGCAGTTCCCAACCCACAGGGTACGAGTACTTC
j_call: TRBJ2-7
clone_size: once
v_call: TRBV6-2/TRBV6-3
d_call: .

cdr3_aa: CASSYEQGPDEQYF
cdr3_nt: TGTGCCAGCAGTTACGAACAGGGGCCAGACGAGCAGTACTTC
j_call: TRBJ2-7
clone_size: .
v_call: TRBV6-2/TRBV6-3
d_call: TRBD1

cdr3_aa: CASSQDWGTSGVGRAGELFF
cdr3_nt: TGCGCCAGCAGCCAAGATTGGGGAACTAGCGGGGTTGGGCGTGCCGGGGAGCTGTTTTTT
j_call: TRBJ2-2
clone_size: few
v_call: TRBV4-3
d_call: TRBD2

cdr3_aa: CASSVGWSTYNEQFF
cdr3_nt: TGCGCCAGCAGCGTGGGCTGGAGCACCTACAATGAGCAGTTCTTC
j_call: TRBJ2-1
clone_size: .
v_call: TRBV5-1
d_call: .

cdr3_aa: CASSLEDGLTYEQYF
cdr3_nt: TGCGCCAGCAGCTTGGAGGACGGACTTACCTACGAGCAGTACTTC
j_call: TRBJ2-7
clone_size: few
v_call: TRBV5-1
d_call: .

cdr3_aa: CASSPSVEVLAGVRNIQYF
cdr3_nt: TGTGCCAGCAGCCCGTCCGTGGAGGTACTAGCGGGAGTGAGGAACATTCAGTACTTC
j_call: TRBJ2-4
clone_size: .
v_call: TRBV14
d_call: TRBD2

cdr3_aa: CASSLRTSGGGRDEQFF
cdr3_nt: TGTGCCAGCAGCCTCCGGACTAGCGGAGGGGGGAGGGATGAGCAGTTCTTC
j_call: TRBJ2-1
clone_size: .
v_call: TRBV11-3
d_call: TRBD2

cdr3_aa: CASSINIEAFF
cdr3_nt: TGTGCCAGTAGTATTAATATTGAAGCTTTCTTT
j_call: TRBJ1-1
clone_size: .
v_call: TRBV19
d_call: .

cdr3_aa: CASSLEREGEQETQYF
cdr3_nt: TGTGCCAGCAGCTTAGAGCGGGAGGGAGAACAAGAGACCCAGTACTTC
j_call: TRBJ2-5
clone_size: .
v_call: TRBV11-2
d_call: TRBD2

cdr3_aa: CASGPLAGGIVTQYF
cdr3_nt: TGTGCCAGCGGCCCACTTGCGGGGGGGATAGTGACCCAGTACTTC
j_call: TRBJ2-5
clone_size: .
v_call: TRBV27
d_call: TRBD2

cdr3_aa: CASSWLAGVREQFF
cdr3_nt: TGTGCCAGCAGCTGGCTAGCGGGAGTTCGTGAGCAGTTCTTC
j_call: TRBJ2-1
clone_size: .
v_call: TRBV7-9
d_call: TRBD2

cdr3_aa: CASSGVNEQFF
cdr3_nt: TGTGCCAGCAGTGGAGTGAATGAGCAGTTCTTC
j_call: TRBJ2-1
clone_size: once
v_call: TRBV6-6
d_call: .

cdr3_aa: CASLAGEKSYSSTDTQYF
cdr3_nt: TGTGCCAGTCTAGCAGGGGAAAAGTCGTACTCTAGCACAGATACGCAGTATTTT
j_call: TRBJ2-3
clone_size: once
v_call: TRBV2
d_call: .

cdr3_aa: CASSSSGRLSGNTIYF
cdr3_nt: TGTGCCAGCAGCTCCTCGGGGAGGCTCTCTGGAAACACCATATATTTT
j_call: TRBJ1-3
clone_size: .
v_call: TRBV7-9
d_call: .

cdr3_aa: CASSAGVGTEAFF
cdr3_nt: TGTGCCAGCAGCGCAGGGGTAGGCACTGAAGCTTTCTTT
j_call: TRBJ1-1
clone_size: .
v_call: TRBV7-3
d_call: .

cdr3_aa: CASSRGQNYEQYF
cdr3_nt: TGTGCCAGCAGCCGCGGACAGAACTACGAGCAGTACTTC
j_call: TRBJ2-7
clone_size: .
v_call: TRBV13
d_call: .

cdr3_aa: CASSLGDYGYTF
cdr3_nt: TGTGCCAGCAGCTTAGGAGACTATGGCTACACCTTC
j_call: TRBJ1-2
clone_size: few
v_call: TRBV7-9
d_call: .

cdr3_aa: CASSLEGLAGGLPQETQYF
cdr3_nt: TGTGCCAGCAGCTTGGAAGGACTAGCGGGGGGGCTACCCCAAGAGACCCAGTACTTC
j_call: TRBJ2-5
clone_size: .
v_call: TRBV5-4
d_call: TRBD2

cdr3_aa: CASVTGLNSPLHF
cdr3_nt: TGTGCCAGCGTTACAGGGCTGAATTCACCCCTCCACTTT
j_call: TRBJ1-6
clone_size: .
v_call: TRBV6-6
d_call: .

cdr3_aa: CASSQEGGSSTEAFF
cdr3_nt: TGCGCCAGCAGCCAAGAGGGGGGGTCGAGTACTGAAGCTTTCTTT
j_call: TRBJ1-1
clone_size: .
v_call: TRBV4-3
d_call: .

cdr3_aa: CASSDVAGHTDTQYF
cdr3_nt: TGTGCCAGCAGTGACGTAGCGGGGCACACAGATACGCAGTATTTT
j_call: TRBJ2-3
clone_size: .
v_call: TRBV6-4
d_call: TRBD2

cdr3_aa: CASSPDGPEEPQHF
cdr3_nt: TGTGCCAGCAGTCCGGACGGTCCGGAGGAGCCCCAGCATTTT
j_call: TRBJ1-5
clone_size: once
v_call: TRBV27
d_call: .

cdr3_aa: CASSFRQGQNTEAFF
cdr3_nt: TGTGCCAGCAGCTTTCGACAGGGCCAGAACACTGAAGCTTTCTTT
j_call: TRBJ1-1
clone_size: .
v_call: TRBV4-2
d_call: TRBD1

cdr3_aa: CASRDRYNEQFF
cdr3_nt: TGTGCCAGCAGGGACAGATACAATGAGCAGTTCTTC
j_call: TRBJ2-1
clone_size: .
v_call: TRBV12-3/TRBV12-4
d_call: .

cdr3_aa: CASSLDGYEAFF
cdr3_nt: TGTGCCAGCAGCCTAGACGGATACGAAGCTTTCTTT
j_call: TRBJ1-1
clone_size: .
v_call: TRBV6-5
d_call: .

cdr3_aa: CASSPTPGQGVYGYTF
cdr3_nt: TGCGCCAGCAGCCCGACACCGGGACAGGGGGTCTATGGCTACACCTTC
j_call: TRBJ1-2
clone_size: .
v_call: TRBV4-1
d_call: TRBD1

cdr3_aa: CASSVGTGGDYGYTF
cdr3_nt: TGTGCCAGCAGCGTCGGGACAGGGGGTGACTATGGCTACACCTTC
j_call: TRBJ1-2
clone_size: .
v_call: TRBV9
d_call: TRBD1

cdr3_aa: CASSPGGGLAGYNEQFF
cdr3_nt: TGTGCCAGTAGTCCCGGGGGGGGACTAGCGGGTTACAATGAGCAGTTCTTC
j_call: TRBJ2-1
clone_size: .
v_call: TRBV19
d_call: TRBD2

cdr3_aa: CASSYGSSPLHF
cdr3_nt: TGTGCCAGCAGTTACGGGAGTTCACCCCTCCACTTT
j_call: TRBJ1-6
clone_size: few
v_call: TRBV6-2/TRBV6-3
d_call: .

cdr3_aa: CSVGRTGGTEAFF
cdr3_nt: TGCAGCGTTGGCCGGACAGGGGGCACTGAAGCTTTCTTT
j_call: TRBJ1-1
clone_size: once
v_call: TRBV29-1
d_call: TRBD1

cdr3_aa: CASSFRQGEDTEAFF
cdr3_nt: TGTGCCAGCAGCTTTCGACAGGGAGAGGACACTGAAGCTTTCTTT
j_call: TRBJ1-1
clone_size: .
v_call: TRBV5-5
d_call: TRBD1

cdr3_aa: CAWSSVDTDQPQHF
cdr3_nt: TGTGCCTGGAGTTCCGTAGACACCGATCAGCCCCAGCATTTT
j_call: TRBJ1-5
clone_size: .
v_call: TRBV30
d_call: .

cdr3_aa: CASSQERTFGYEQYF
cdr3_nt: TGTGCCAGCAGCCAAGAAAGGACATTCGGCTACGAGCAGTACTTC
j_call: TRBJ2-7
clone_size: .
v_call: TRBV14
d_call: .

cdr3_aa: CAWSAHSGGAEDTQYF
cdr3_nt: TGTGCCTGGAGTGCCCATAGCGGGGGGGCCGAAGATACGCAGTATTTT
j_call: TRBJ2-3
clone_size: .
v_call: TRBV30
d_call: TRBD2

cdr3_aa: CASSSIVPQTGFNEKLFF
cdr3_nt: TGTGCCAGCAGTTCTATAGTCCCGCAGACAGGGTTTAATGAAAAACTGTTTTTT
j_call: TRBJ1-4
clone_size: once
v_call: TRBV27
d_call: TRBD1

cdr3_aa: CASSLVTGEFGTEAFF
cdr3_nt: TGTGCCAGCAGCTTAGTAACAGGAGAGTTTGGGACTGAAGCTTTCTTT
j_call: TRBJ1-1
clone_size: once
v_call: TRBV7-8
d_call: .

cdr3_aa: CSVGGWEAQYF
cdr3_nt: TGCAGCGTGGGGGGTTGGGAGGCCCAGTACTTC
j_call: TRBJ2-5
clone_size: .
v_call: TRBV29-1
d_call: .

cdr3_aa: CASSPGQSGEQFF
cdr3_nt: TGTGCCAGCAGCCCGGGACAGTCTGGTGAGCAGTTCTTC
j_call: TRBJ2-1
clone_size: .
v_call: TRBV7-2
d_call: TRBD1

cdr3_aa: CAWSVGRENQETQYF
cdr3_nt: TGTGCCTGGAGTGTAGGGCGGGAGAACCAAGAGACCCAGTACTTC
j_call: TRBJ2-5
clone_size: .
v_call: TRBV30
d_call: TRBD2

cdr3_aa: CASSFWDRDTNYGYTF
cdr3_nt: TGTGCCAGCAGCTTCTGGGACAGGGATACTAACTATGGCTACACCTTC
j_call: TRBJ1-2
clone_size: few
v_call: TRBV7-8
d_call: TRBD1

cdr3_aa: CASSPIIVDTQYF
cdr3_nt: TGTGCCAGCAGTCCAATCATTGTAGATACGCAGTATTTT
j_call: TRBJ2-3
clone_size: .
v_call: TRBV12-3/TRBV12-4
d_call: .

cdr3_aa: CASRQGPTEAFF
cdr3_nt: TGTGCCAGCCGGCAGGGCCCCACTGAAGCTTTCTTT
j_call: TRBJ1-1
clone_size: once
v_call: TRBV25-1
d_call: .

cdr3_aa: CASSSGLAVKQETQYF
cdr3_nt: TGTGCCAGCAGCTCGGGACTAGCGGTAAAACAAGAGACCCAGTACTTC
j_call: TRBJ2-5
clone_size: once
v_call: TRBV6-2/TRBV6-3
d_call: TRBD2

cdr3_aa: CAISEEQITGELFF
cdr3_nt: TGTGCCATCAGTGAAGAACAGATCACCGGGGAGCTGTTTTTT
j_call: TRBJ2-2
clone_size: .
v_call: TRBV10-3
d_call: .

cdr3_aa: CASRTGIGYNSPLHF
cdr3_nt: TGTGCCAGCAGAACAGGGATTGGGTATAATTCACCCCTCCACTTT
j_call: TRBJ1-6
clone_size: .
v_call: TRBV11-2
d_call: .

cdr3_aa: CASSEALGELFF
cdr3_nt: TGTGCCAGCAGTGAAGCGCTTGGCGAGCTGTTTTTT
j_call: TRBJ2-2
clone_size: .
v_call: TRBV2
d_call: .

cdr3_aa: CASSSDSSTGELFF
cdr3_nt: TGTGCCAGTAGCTCGGACAGCTCCACCGGGGAGCTGTTTTTT
j_call: TRBJ2-2
clone_size: .
v_call: TRBV19
d_call: .

cdr3_aa: CASSYNEVEQYF
cdr3_nt: TGTGCCAGCAGTTACAACGAGGTCGAGCAGTACTTC
j_call: TRBJ2-7
clone_size: .
v_call: TRBV6-2/TRBV6-3
d_call: .

cdr3_aa: CASRPRRVREKLFF
cdr3_nt: TGTGCAAGTCGCCCTCGGAGGGTGAGGGAAAAACTGTTTTTT
j_call: TRBJ1-4
clone_size: .
v_call: TRBV12-2
d_call: .

cdr3_aa: CASSQELGASYEQYF
cdr3_nt: TGCGCCAGCAGCCAAGAGCTAGGGGCCTCCTACGAGCAGTACTTC
j_call: TRBJ2-7
clone_size: .
v_call: TRBV4-3
d_call: .

cdr3_aa: CASSQGIQGGKHF
cdr3_nt: TGCGCCAGCAGCCAAGGCATCCAGGGAGGGAAGCATTTT
j_call: TRBJ1-5
clone_size: .
v_call: TRBV4-1
d_call: .

cdr3_aa: CATSPDRGMDQPQHF
cdr3_nt: TGTGCCACCAGTCCGGACAGGGGAATGGATCAGCCCCAGCATTTT
j_call: TRBJ1-5
clone_size: .
v_call: TRBV15
d_call: TRBD1

cdr3_aa: CASSQAQGAGANVLTF
cdr3_nt: TGTGCCAGCAGCCAGGCACAGGGTGCTGGGGCCAACGTCCTGACTTTC
j_call: TRBJ2-6
clone_size: .
v_call: TRBV4-2
d_call: .